The 29 T cell receptor beta chains below all came from one sample that was sequenced in a study of blood T cell repertoires in COVID-19. The repertoire was sequenced with immunoSEQ multiplex PCR; TCRdb's copy has only in-frame clones and lacks some. The sample shows 130,000 or so clones, roughly 69% of them seen only once. Sample: peripheral blood. The receptor source for this set is a woman in her 70s with acute or convalescent COVID-19.

The V and J genes are TRBV19 and TRBJ2-1; D might be TRBD2 (5 bases). Germline-derived CDR1 and CDR2 are LNHDA and SQIVND (reference sequence). The CDR3 runs 15 residues. Trimming pared 4 bases from V and 9 bases from J, leaving 19 bases between. CDR3 region: CASSRELALLTEQFF. The DNA of the CDR3 is TGTGCCAGTAGTAGGGAGTTGGCCCTCCTTACTGAGCAGTTCTTC.

The V gene is TRBV6-5, the J gene TRBJ2-3; D may be TRBD1 (6 bases). V was trimmed by 8 bases and J by 5 bases, leaving 14 bases between them. The germline V gene has CDR1 MNHEY and CDR2 SVGAGI. This CDR3 is 13 amino acids long. The CDR3 DNA reads TGTGCCAGCTACAGGGTTAATGGAGATACGCAGTATTTT. Its translation is CASYRVNGDTQYF.

This clone was observed a few times. CDR3 nucleotides: TGTGCCAGTAGTATGCGGGTTGATAGCAATCAGCCCCAGCATTTT. Translated: CASSMRVDSNQPQHF. V usage is TRBV19 and J usage is TRBJ1-5, with no clear D. CDR3 length: 15 amino acids. Looked up from germline, CDR1 is LNHDA and CDR2 is SQIVND (reference sequence). Trimming left V 3 bases short and J 0 bases short, with 9 bases between.

The chain is built from TRBV15 and TRBJ2-7, with D perhaps matching TRBD1 (6 bases). With 1 base removed from V and 6 bases from J, the gap between germline ends came to 16 bases. The germline V gene encodes CDR1 LNHNV and CDR2 YYDKDF (reference sequence). This CDR3 contains 15 residues. CDR3 sequence (DNA): TGTGCCACCAGCAGAGGAGACACAGGGAACCTCGAGCAGTACTTC. As protein: CATSRGDTGNLEQYF.

Turning to this clone: This may stem from a read error, because a much larger clone lies one nucleotide away. The chain employs TRBV6-5 and TRBJ1-1; a weak D match, TRBD1 (6 bases). Germline V gene data show CDR1 as MNHEY and CDR2 as SVGAGI. V lost 6 bases and J 1 base, leaving 9 bases between the germline ends. The CDR3 runs to 13 residues. For the CDR3, the DNA is TGTGCCAGCAGCGCGACAGGGAACACTGAAGCTTTCTTT. It codes for CASSATGNTEAFF.

V and J are TRBV10-3 and TRBJ2-5, with TRBD2 matching over 8 bases. Germline CDR1 ENHRY, CDR2 SYGVKD. The CDR3 contains 13 residues. V lost 6 bases, J lost 6 bases, and 6 bases stayed unmatched. The CDR3 DNA follows: TGTGCCATCAGCCCGGGACTAGTGCAGACCCAGTACTTC. Amino acid sequence: CAISPGLVQTQYF.

V is TRBV5-4 and J is TRBJ2-2; TRBD1 matches 9 bases. CDR1 is SGHNT and CDR2 is YYREEE in the germline V gene (reference sequence). V shed 0 bases and J 0 bases; nucleotides not matched to a gene: 3. The CDR3 is 17 residues long. Written as DNA, the CDR3 is TGTGCCAGCAGCTTGGGTACAGGGGGCGCGAACACCGGGGAGCTGTTTTTT. Translating it yields CASSLGTGGANTGELFF.

V and J are TRBV19 and TRBJ2-2, with 14 bases lining up with TRBD2. CDR3 length equals 19 residues. Germline values: CDR1 LNHDA, CDR2 SQIVND (reference sequence). The trim removed 5 bases at V and 4 bases at J, leaving 12 bases unmatched. Written as DNA, the CDR3 is TGTGCCAGTAGTCCAAGGGGGACTAGCGGGAGAATGGTCACCGGGGAGCTGTTTTTT. Its protein is CASSPRGTSGRMVTGELFF.

The chain joins TRBV5-4 to TRBJ2-3; possibly TRBD2 for D (6 bases). Trimming left V 0 bases short and J 4 bases short, with 12 bases between. From germline, CDR1 is SGHNT and CDR2 YYREEE (reference sequence). The CDR3 is made up of 15 amino acids. The CDR3: CASSLGGGSPDTQYF. The CDR3 DNA reads TGTGCCAGCAGCTTGGGTGGGGGGAGCCCAGATACGCAGTATTTT.

The chain carries TRBV6-4 and TRBJ1-1; D unresolved. Germline-derived CDR1 and CDR2 are MRHNA and SNTAGT. The length of the CDR3 is 12 residues. V lost 4 bases to trimming and J lost 5 bases, with 8 bases between them. Written as DNA, the CDR3 is TGTGCCAGCAGTGGGGAGGGAACTGAAGCTTTCTTT. It codes for CASSGEGTEAFF.

This clone was detected only a few times. J is TRBJ2-5 and V is TRBV12-3 or TRBV12-4; D gene uncertain. Trimming took 6 bases from V and 4 from J, leaving 12 bases between them. The CDR3 consists of 13 residues. The CDR3 region is CASSKTTTETQYF. CDR3 bases: TGTGCCAGCAGCAAGACAACGACAGAGACCCAGTACTTC.

The chain couples TRBV14 to TRBJ2-7; 7 positions match TRBD1. This CDR3 contains 14 residues. J was trimmed by 5 bases and V by 4 bases; bases with no gene match: 8. Germline-derived CDR1 and CDR2 are SGHDN and FVKESK. The CDR3 DNA follows: TGTGCCAGCAGCCTTAACCTACAGGGGCACGAGCAGTACTTC. Residues: CASSLNLQGHEQYF.

The chain links TRBV18 to TRBJ1-4, with D perhaps TRBD1 (5 bases). CDR1 is KGHSH and CDR2 is LQKENI in the germline V gene. CDR3 length: 14 residues. The V gene lost 5 bases and the J gene lost 4 bases, with 11 bases spanning the gap. CDR3 nucleotide sequence: TGTGCCAGCTCATCCGCACAGGATAATGAAAAACTGTTTTTT. Amino acid sequence: CASSSAQDNEKLFF.

The rearrangement links TRBV2 to TRBJ2-2; 8 bases map to TRBD1. This CDR3 has 16 residues. The germline CDR1 and CDR2 sequences are SNHLY and FYNNEI. Trimming took 8 bases from V and 5 from J; bases not matched to a gene: 13. This chain's CDR3 is CASGRAGGAFTGELFF. As DNA, the CDR3 is TGTGCCAGCGGAAGAGCAGGGGGCGCTTTTACCGGGGAGCTGTTTTTT.

This chain links TRBV15 with TRBJ2-7; D may be TRBD2 (6 bases). This CDR3 region has 16 residues. The V gene's germline CDR1 is LNHNV and CDR2 YYDKDF (reference sequence). Trimming took off 0 bases at V and 2 bases at J, with 14 bases between the two ends. DNA of the CDR3: TGTGCCACCAGCAGAGATCGTCAGGGAGGCCCCTACGAGCAGTACTTC. It codes for CATSRDRQGGPYEQYF.

V usage is TRBV6-5 and J usage is TRBJ2-3; D is ambiguous. Germline CDR1 is MNHEY and CDR2 is SVGAGI. V was cut by 2 bases and J by 5 bases, with 11 bases left in between. The CDR3 spans 14 residues. CDR3 in DNA: TGTGCCAGCAGTTACGGAGTCGTTGGAGATACGCAGTATTTT. Its translation is CASSYGVVGDTQYF.

The rearrangement links TRBV6-1 to TRBJ1-1, with D tentatively TRBD1 (6 bases). Germline-derived CDR1 and CDR2 are MNHNS and SASEGT. Deletions cut 3 bases from V and 8 bases from J, with 16 bases between. The CDR3 has 14 amino acids. CDR3 protein: CASSEIRGGAEAFF. For the CDR3, the DNA is TGTGCCAGCAGTGAGATTCGAGGGGGGGCCGAAGCTTTCTTT.

The chain couples TRBV21-1 to TRBJ2-7; the table assigns TRBD1, which was not confirmed against the DNA. TRBV21-1 is reported as a pseudogene. The CDR3 loop spans 15 amino acids. CDR3 in DNA: TGTGCCAGCAGCCAGCGGACAGGGCCCGACTACGAGCAGTACTTC. This codes for CASSQRTGPDYEQYF.

This clone was detected a few times. The chain has TRBV19 and TRBJ1-1; unclear D gene. CDR3 length: 11 amino acids. Deletions cut 5 bases from V and 7 bases from J, with 8 bases between. Germline V lookup: CDR1 LNHDA, CDR2 SQIVND (reference sequence). The CDR3 loop is CASSWSYEAFF. Here the CDR3 DNA reads TGTGCCAGTAGTTGGAGCTATGAAGCTTTCTTT.

The V call is TRBV19, the J call TRBJ1-2, with no clear D. Germline V gene data show CDR1 as LNHDA and CDR2 as SQIVND (reference sequence). Trimming took off 7 bases at V and 3 bases at J, with 12 bases between the two ends. This CDR3 is built from 13 residues. The CDR3 is CASTFTADYGYTF. CDR3 nucleotides: TGTGCCAGTACATTTACAGCCGACTATGGCTACACCTTC.

J is TRBJ1-4 and V is TRBV19; D is undetermined. This CDR3 contains 13 residues. V was clipped by 3 bases and J by 3 bases, with 5 bases between them. CDR1 is LNHDA and CDR2 is SQIVND in the germline V gene (reference sequence). The CDR3 coding sequence is TGTGCCAGTAGTATGGGCCCTAATGAAAAACTGTTTTTT. Translation: CASSMGPNEKLFF. Combining the CDR3 with reference TRBV19 and TRBJ1-4 gives the whole variable domain DGGITQSPKYLFRKEGQNVTLSCEQNLNHDAMYWYRQDPGQGLRLIYYSQIVNDFQKGDIAEGYSVSREKKESFPLTVTSAQKNPTAFYLCASSMGPNEKLFFGSGTQLSVL.

The chain carries TRBV5-4 and TRBJ2-7, with 7 bases that match TRBD1. Germline CDR1 and CDR2: SGHNT and YYREEE (reference sequence). The CDR3 spans 14 residues. Losses at the gene ends were 4 bases for V and 3 bases for J; bases not matched to a gene: 7. DNA for the CDR3: TGTGCCAGCAGCCCGAGACAGGGCGTCTACGAGCAGTACTTC. Translating it yields CASSPRQGVYEQYF.

This clone was counted only a few times. The gene calls are TRBV7-2 and TRBJ2-5; D is possibly TRBD2 (6 bases). The CDR3 has 16 residues. V was cut by 4 bases and J by 3 bases, with 18 bases left in between. The germline gives CDR1 SGHTA, CDR2 FQGNSA. The DNA for the CDR3 is TGTGCCAGCAGCTCACCTTGGGGTTGGGGGGAAGAGACCCAGTACTTC. Its translation is CASSSPWGWGEETQYF. The whole variable domain, filled in from reference TRBV7-2 and TRBJ2-5, reads GAGVSQSPSNKVTEKGKDVELRCDPISGHTALYWYRQSLGQGLEFLIYFQGNSAPDKSGLPSDRFSAERTGGSVSTLTIQRTQQEDSAVYLCASSSPWGWGEETQYFGPGTRLLVL.

There are a few counts of this clone. The chain links TRBV12-3 or TRBV12-4 to TRBJ2-2; possibly TRBD1 for D (5 bases). Trimming stripped 6 bases from V and 6 bases from J, with 8 bases between. The CDR3 runs to 12 residues. Here the CDR3 DNA reads TGTGCCAGCAGCAGGGAATCCGGGGAGCTGTTTTTT. Residues: CASSRESGELFF.

In its sample, this clone was seen a few times. The chain employs TRBV14 and TRBJ1-1; 8 bases align to TRBD1. The CDR3 has 15 amino acids. Per germline, CDR1 SGHDN and CDR2 FVKESK. Trimming at V came to 0 bases and at J to 5 bases, leaving 5 bases not matched to a gene. The CDR3 region has the DNA TGTGCCAGCAGCCAAGAAACAGGGGGAGGGACTGAAGCTTTCTTT. This codes for CASSQETGGGTEAFF.

DNA for the CDR3: TGTGCCAGCAGTTTGGGGACAGGGAACACCGGGGAGCTGTTTTTT. It encodes CASSLGTGNTGELFF. The V and J genes are TRBV28 and TRBJ2-2; 8 nucleotides align to TRBD1. This CDR3 has 15 residues. Germline values: CDR1 MDHEN, CDR2 SYDVKM. V shed 3 bases and J 1 base; nucleotides not matched to a gene: 1.

This clone was seen repeatedly, ten times or more. This sequence joins TRBV19 and TRBJ2-2; D is ambiguous. The germline gives CDR1 LNHDA, CDR2 SQIVND (reference sequence). CDR3 length: 14 amino acids. V was cut by 5 bases and J by 5 bases, with 12 bases left in between. The CDR3 bases are TGTGCCAGTAGTGGGCTTACATCGACCGGGGAGCTGTTTTTT. Amino acids: CASSGLTSTGELFF.

The genes are TRBV28 and TRBJ1-5; the D gene is possibly TRBD1 (6 bases). Trimming pared 3 bases from V and 6 bases from J, leaving 12 bases between. There are 14 residues in the CDR3. The V gene's germline CDR1 is MDHEN and CDR2 SYDVKM. This CDR3 reads CASSFGGPGQPQHF. CDR3 coding DNA: TGTGCCAGCAGTTTTGGGGGCCCCGGTCAGCCCCAGCATTTT.

The chain uses TRBV3-1 (or the pseudogene TRBV3-2) and TRBJ1-6, with TRBD1 matching over 7 bases. The CDR3 covers 14 residues. Germline V lookup: CDR1 LGHDT, CDR2 YNNKEL (reference sequence). V shed 4 bases, J shed 6 bases, and the junction held 3 bases outside the gene matches. CDR3 in amino acids: CASSRDSLNSPLHF. In DNA, the CDR3 is TGTGCCAGCAGCCGGGACAGCCTTAATTCACCCCTCCACTTT.